Following are 14 T cell receptor beta chains from one sample sequenced in a study of cytomegalovirus exposure and HLA in healthy donors. Sequencing used immunoSEQ multiplex PCR; TCRdb keeps in-frame clones, though not all of them. The table has hundreds of thousands of clones, approximately 87% seen once. Sequencing was done on a sample of PBMCs. These receptor sequences come from a woman between 18 and 29 years old in good health and CMV-seronegative.

The count of this clone is one. The chain uses TRBV7-8 and TRBJ2-7; perhaps TRBD2 as D (6 bases). Germline CDR1 and CDR2: SGHVS and FQNEAQ. This CDR3 is 13 amino acids long. V dropped 8 bases and J dropped 7 bases, with 18 bases sitting between them. CDR3 bases: TGTGCCAGCGGCGAAGACCGGCGGGGTGAGCAGTACTTC. Protein sequence: CASGEDRRGEQYF.

The chain uses TRBV11-2 and TRBJ1-5, with D uncertain. With 0 bases removed from V and 4 bases from J, the gap between germline ends came to 16 bases. Germline CDR1 is SGHAT and CDR2 is FQNNGV. The CDR3 covers 17 residues. The CDR3 sequence is CASSLDSVRLINQPQHF. The CDR3 nucleotides read TGTGCCAGCAGCTTAGATTCTGTCAGGCTGATTAATCAGCCCCAGCATTTT.

This chain's CDR3 is CASSSGLRDEQFF. CDR3 DNA sequence: TGTGCCAGCAGCTCGGGACTAAGGGATGAGCAGTTCTTC. The V call is TRBV11-2, the J call TRBJ2-1; 7 bases map to TRBD2. Germline lookup yields CDR1 SGHAT and CDR2 FQNNGV. Losses at the gene ends were 4 bases for V and 8 bases for J; bases not matched to a gene: 5. CDR3 length: 13 amino acids.

J is TRBJ2-7 and V is TRBV6-5, with D possibly TRBD2 on 5 matching bases. This CDR3 is built from 15 residues. The V end lost 2 bases, the J end lost 2 bases, and 13 bases lay between the germline ends. Germline CDR1 MNHEY, CDR2 SVGAGI. The DNA of the CDR3 is TGTGCCAGCAGTTACCTACTAGGGATTACCTACGAGCAGTACTTC. It encodes CASSYLLGITYEQYF.

This chain connects TRBV4-3 to TRBJ2-3, with 10 bases aligning to TRBD2. Germline lookup yields CDR1 LGHNA and CDR2 YSLEER. The CDR3 extends over 16 amino acids. The V and J ends lost 2 bases and 1 base, in that order; junction bases with no gene match: 3. The CDR3 DNA sequence: TGCGCCAGCAGCCAAAGCGGGAGGGGTGGCACAGATACGCAGTATTTT. Amino acid sequence: CASSQSGRGGTDTQYF.

This clone has only a few counts. The genes are TRBV7-3 and TRBJ2-7; D call uncertain. This CDR3 has 13 amino acids. The germline V gene encodes CDR1 SGHTA and CDR2 FQGTGA. The ends were cut back, 5 bases at V and 7 bases at J, with 15 bases in the middle. CDR3 amino acids: CASSPARAREQYF. The CDR3 DNA is TGTGCCAGCAGCCCCGCGAGAGCCAGGGAGCAGTACTTC.

The chain carries TRBV28 and TRBJ2-3; 7 nucleotides agree with TRBD1. The germline V gene encodes CDR1 MDHEN and CDR2 SYDVKM. V dropped 2 bases and J dropped 6; count of bases not matched to a gene: 8. The CDR3 is 15 residues long. CDR3 region: CASSLLQTGQDTQYF. In nucleotides, the CDR3 is TGTGCCAGCAGTTTACTCCAGACAGGGCAGGATACGCAGTATTTT.

The rearrangement joins TRBV7-9 to TRBJ1-6, with 10 bases that match TRBD1. There are 17 residues in the CDR3. Germline values: CDR1 SEHNR, CDR2 FQNEAQ (reference sequence). Trimming at V came to 6 bases and at J to 10 bases, leaving 15 bases not matched to a gene. Here the CDR3 reads CASRPGQGVFRGSPLHF. CDR3 nucleotide sequence: TGTGCCAGCAGACCAGGACAGGGGGTCTTCCGTGGGTCACCCCTCCACTTT. The full variable domain, completed using reference TRBV7-9 and TRBJ1-6, is DTGVSQNPRHKITKRGQNVTFRCDPISEHNRLYWYRQTLGQGPEFLTYFQNEAQLEKSRLLSDRFSAERPKGSFSTLEIQRTEQGDSAMYLCASRPGQGVFRGSPLHFGNGTRLTVT.

This chain uses TRBV7-8 with TRBJ2-7, with TRBD1 matching 9 bases. The CDR3 consists of 15 residues. Germline V gene sequence: CDR1 SGHVS, CDR2 FQNEAQ. The ends lost 4 bases at V and 4 bases at J; junction bases unmatched: 8. CDR3 region: CASSSSGTGTYEQYF. The CDR3 nucleotides read TGTGCCAGCAGCTCTTCCGGGACAGGGACGTACGAGCAGTACTTC.

The chain is built from TRBV27 and TRBJ2-2; D is unresolved. The CDR3 contains 12 residues. V was pared by 4 bases and J by 5 bases, with 5 bases between. CDR1 and CDR2 from the germline V gene are MNHEY and SMNVEV (reference sequence). The CDR3, as DNA: TGTGCCAGCAGTTCACTGACCGGGGAGCTGTTTTTT. Amino acid sequence: CASSSLTGELFF.

V is TRBV9 and J is TRBJ1-1; D gene uncertain. This CDR3 has 15 residues. Germline CDR1 and CDR2: SGDLS and YYNGEE. V was shortened by 0 bases and J by 0 bases, with 9 bases between the two germline ends. This CDR3 is CASSVGAVLNTEAFF. CDR3 bases: TGTGCCAGCAGCGTAGGGGCAGTATTGAACACTGAAGCTTTCTTT.

This chain uses TRBV5-1 with TRBJ1-2, with 7 bases identical to TRBD1. V was pared by 4 bases and J by 12 bases, with 12 bases of the junction left unmatched. The CDR3 has 13 residues. CDR1 and CDR2 (germline): SGHRS, YFSETQ. CDR3 DNA sequence: TGCGCCAGCAGCCCGACAGGGAATCTTCATCACACCTTC. Its protein is CASSPTGNLHHTF.

V and J are TRBV7-2 and TRBJ2-7, with D perhaps matching TRBD1 (6 bases). The CDR3 loop spans 14 amino acids. The V gene lost 5 bases and the J gene lost 5 bases, with 16 bases spanning the gap. CDR1 and CDR2 from the germline V gene are SGHTA and FQGNSA. CDR3 sequence reads: CASSPFGRDNEQYF. The CDR3, as DNA: TGTGCCAGCAGCCCTTTCGGCAGGGACAACGAGCAGTACTTC.

This chain connects TRBV13 to TRBJ2-7; D gene uncertain. CDR1 is PRHDT, CDR2 FYEKMQ, per germline (reference sequence). The CDR3 spans 12 residues. With 2 bases removed from V and 11 bases from J, the gap between germline ends came to 13 bases. Here the CDR3 DNA reads TGTGCCAGCAGCTTATATCTCTTGCAGAAGTACTTC. It specifies CASSLYLLQKYF.